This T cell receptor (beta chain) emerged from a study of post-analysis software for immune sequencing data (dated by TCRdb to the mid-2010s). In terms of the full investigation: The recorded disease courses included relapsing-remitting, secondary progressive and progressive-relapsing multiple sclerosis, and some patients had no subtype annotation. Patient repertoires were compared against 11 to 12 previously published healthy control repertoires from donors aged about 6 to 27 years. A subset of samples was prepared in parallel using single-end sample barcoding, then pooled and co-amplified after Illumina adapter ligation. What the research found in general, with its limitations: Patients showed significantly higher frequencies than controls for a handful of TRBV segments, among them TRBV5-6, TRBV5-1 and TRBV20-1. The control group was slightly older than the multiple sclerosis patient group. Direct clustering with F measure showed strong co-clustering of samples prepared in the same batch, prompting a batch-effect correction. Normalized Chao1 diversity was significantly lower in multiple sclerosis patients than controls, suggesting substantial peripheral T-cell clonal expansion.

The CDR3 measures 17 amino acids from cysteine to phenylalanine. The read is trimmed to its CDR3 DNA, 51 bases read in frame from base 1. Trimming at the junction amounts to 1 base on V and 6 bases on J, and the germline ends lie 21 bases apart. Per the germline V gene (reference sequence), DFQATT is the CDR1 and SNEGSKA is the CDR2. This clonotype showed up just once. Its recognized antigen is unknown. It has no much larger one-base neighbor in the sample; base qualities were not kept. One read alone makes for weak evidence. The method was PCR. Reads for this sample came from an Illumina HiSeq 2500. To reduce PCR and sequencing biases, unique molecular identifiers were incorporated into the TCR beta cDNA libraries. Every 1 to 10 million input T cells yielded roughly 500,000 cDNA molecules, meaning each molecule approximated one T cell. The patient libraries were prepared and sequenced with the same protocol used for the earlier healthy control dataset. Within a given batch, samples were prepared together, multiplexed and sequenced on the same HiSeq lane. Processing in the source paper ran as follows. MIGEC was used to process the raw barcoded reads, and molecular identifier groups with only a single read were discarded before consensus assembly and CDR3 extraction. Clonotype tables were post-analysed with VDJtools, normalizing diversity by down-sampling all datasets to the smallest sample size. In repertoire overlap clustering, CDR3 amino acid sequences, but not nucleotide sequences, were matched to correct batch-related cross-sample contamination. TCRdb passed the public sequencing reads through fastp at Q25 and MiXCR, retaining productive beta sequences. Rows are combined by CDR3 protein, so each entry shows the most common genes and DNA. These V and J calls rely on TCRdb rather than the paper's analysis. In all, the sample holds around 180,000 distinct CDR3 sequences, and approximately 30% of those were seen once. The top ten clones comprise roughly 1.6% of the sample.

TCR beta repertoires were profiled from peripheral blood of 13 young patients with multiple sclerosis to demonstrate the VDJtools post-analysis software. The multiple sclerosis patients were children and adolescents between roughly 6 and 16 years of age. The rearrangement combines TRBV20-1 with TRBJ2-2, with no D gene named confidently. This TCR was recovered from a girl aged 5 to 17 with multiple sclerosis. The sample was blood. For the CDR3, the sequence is CSARAFERMGDAGELFF. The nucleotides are TGCAGTGCTAGAGCTTTCGAGAGAATGGGCGATGCCGGGGAGCTGTTTTTT.